The subject of this entry is one T cell receptor (beta chain). What it binds is unknown. Germline CDR1 SQVTM, CDR2 ANQGSEA. V trimming: 3 bases; J trimming: 7 bases; junction bases outside the gene matches: 8. This CDR3 is 14 amino acids long. The entry originates in a study of blood T cells in healthy people across ages. Total RNA extraction produced at least 6 micrograms (per sample) for the study. Study-wide results and caveats: Estimates of total diversity, which came from one million sequenced T cells, were considered to be underestimates. The unsorted PBMCs prevented any conclusive comparison of naive versus antigen-experienced cells.

The second PCR ran roughly 7 to 12 cycles with a sample-barcoded 5' primer and J-beta primers. One entry per CDR3 protein results from TCRdb running MiXCR on the 5' RACE reads. The repertoire includes about 970,000 distinct CDR3 sequences, about 53% of them detected once, and around 21% sits in the top ten. This TCR was sampled from a woman aged 55-70 years in good health. Sequenced input: blood. The rearrangement uses TRBV29-1 and TRBJ1-4, with 7 bases identical to TRBD1. CDR3 DNA sequence: TGCAGCGTTGATGGGCCCGGGACAGCTGAAAAACTGTTTTTT. It specifies CSVDGPGTAEKLFF.